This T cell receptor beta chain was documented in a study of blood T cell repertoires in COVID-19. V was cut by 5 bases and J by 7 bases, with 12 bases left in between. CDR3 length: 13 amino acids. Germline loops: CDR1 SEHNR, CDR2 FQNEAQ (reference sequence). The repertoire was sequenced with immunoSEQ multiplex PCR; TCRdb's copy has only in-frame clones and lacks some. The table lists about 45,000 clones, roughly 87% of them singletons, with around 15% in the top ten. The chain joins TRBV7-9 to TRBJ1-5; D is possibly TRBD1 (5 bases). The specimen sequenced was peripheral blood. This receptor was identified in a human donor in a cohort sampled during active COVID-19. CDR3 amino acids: CASSLQQEQPQHF. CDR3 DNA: TGTGCCAGCAGCCTCCAACAGGAGCAGCCCCAGCATTTT.